This T cell receptor beta chain was identified during a study of CD8 T cells in ankylosing spondylitis. Study-level results: Researchers reportedly found disease-linked clones significantly enriched in matched ankylosing spondylitis synovial fluid. What appeared characteristic of ankylosing spondylitis blood was a TCR beta motif of about eight highly homologous variants. Those disease-linked clones were CD8+; they were also relatively rare in peripheral blood.

This clonotype was counted between two and nine times. Its antigen is unidentified. Via MiXCR, TCRdb re-called the 5' RACE reads, giving one row per CDR3 protein. The repertoire holds about 800,000 distinct CDR3 sequences, about an eighth seen once, with approximately 0.5% in the top ten. Trimming took 10 bases from V and 6 from J; bases not matched to a gene: 12. This CDR3 has 14 amino acids. Per germline, CDR1 SGHNT and CDR2 YYREEE (reference sequence). The sequenced material came from blood, either unsorted or a sorted T cell fraction (not recorded which). The chain links TRBV5-4 to TRBJ2-2; 7 bases are a match to TRBD1. This clonotype originated in a male donor with ankylosing spondylitis. The CDR3, as DNA: TGTGCCTACGAGGACAGGCTCGCGCCCGGGGAGCTGTTTTTT. Protein product: CAYEDRLAPGELFF.